The sequence of this T cell receptor beta chain was determined in a study of cytomegalovirus exposure and HLA in healthy donors. In this sample, this clone turned up a few times. Sequencing used immunoSEQ multiplex PCR; TCRdb keeps in-frame clones, though not all of them. The sample yields some 75,000 clones, approximately 96% seen once. The donors belonged to the approximately 120-subject validation cohort, separate from the roughly 700-subject first cohort. Trimming pared 0 bases from V and 7 bases from J, leaving 9 bases between. The V gene's germline CDR1 is MNHEY and CDR2 SMNVEV (reference sequence). The CDR3 contains 13 residues.

This clonotype was sampled from a woman aged 18 to 35 in good health and CMV-seronegative. Source material: PBMCs. This sequence joins TRBV27 and TRBJ1-2; tentative D call: TRBD1 (6 bases). The DNA of the CDR3 is TGTGCCAGCAGTTTATCGGGGGCAGGTGGCTACACCTTC. This sequence encodes CASSLSGAGGYTF.